This TCR beta chain derives from a study of control samples from healthy donors and cancer patients. The CDR3 loop spans 15 amino acids. CDR1 and CDR2 (germline): KGHDR, SFDVKD. V dropped 7 bases and J dropped 4; count of bases not matched to a gene: 8. Assay: immunoSEQ multiplex PCR; the TCRdb copy retains only in-frame clones and omits some. Seen here are more than 95,000 clones, 70% to 90% observed once, and the top ten hold approximately 2.3%. The genes are TRBV24-1 and TRBJ2-3, with 9 bases identical to TRBD1. The sequenced sample consisted of blood. The clonotype comes from a woman in her 70s in good health. Here the CDR3 reads CATSHTGTGSDTQYF. DNA of the CDR3: TGTGCCACCAGCCACACGGGGACAGGGTCAGATACGCAGTATTTT.